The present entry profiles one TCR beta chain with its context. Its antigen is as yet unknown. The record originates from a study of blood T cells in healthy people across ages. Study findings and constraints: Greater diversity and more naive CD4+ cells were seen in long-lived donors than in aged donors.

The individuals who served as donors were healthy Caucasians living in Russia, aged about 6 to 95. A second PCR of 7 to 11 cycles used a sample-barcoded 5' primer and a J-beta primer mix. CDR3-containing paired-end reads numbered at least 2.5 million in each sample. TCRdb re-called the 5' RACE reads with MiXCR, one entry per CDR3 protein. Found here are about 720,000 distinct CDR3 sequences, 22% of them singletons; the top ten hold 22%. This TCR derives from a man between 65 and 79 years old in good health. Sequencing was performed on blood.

CDR3 bases: TGTGCCACCAGTGATTCTAAGGGGGCAGGAGATACGCAGTATTTT. Its protein is CATSDSKGAGDTQYF. The chain links TRBV24-1 to TRBJ2-3; 7 bases align to TRBD1. V lost 2 bases and J lost 5; bases outside the gene matches: 6. The germline gives CDR1 KGHDR, CDR2 SFDVKD. There are 15 residues in the CDR3.